These 15 T cell receptor beta chains share one sample of origin, sequenced in a study of blood T cell repertoires in COVID-19. Method: immunoSEQ multiplex PCR; TCRdb's copy keeps in-frame clones and lacks some. This sample yields around 26,000 clones, of which approximately 90% are seen a single time; approximately 30% belongs to the top ten. Sequenced: peripheral blood. These receptors all stem from a man in his 70s with active COVID-19.

This clone was detected only once. The rearrangement joins TRBV19 to TRBJ2-7; 9 bases are a match to TRBD1. CDR3 length equals 15 residues. The trim removed 4 bases at V and 2 bases at J, leaving 6 bases unmatched. Germline CDR1 LNHDA, CDR2 SQIVND (reference sequence). The CDR3 loop reads CASSTGTGLAYEQYF. The CDR3 nucleotides are TGTGCCAGTAGTACGGGGACAGGGTTGGCCTACGAGCAGTACTTC.

This chain joins TRBV2 and TRBJ1-1; D uncertain. This CDR3 has 13 residues. Germline loops: CDR1 SNHLY, CDR2 FYNNEI. Deletions cut 5 bases from V and 9 bases from J, with 16 bases between. This CDR3 reads CASSTTGDGKAFF. For the CDR3, the DNA is TGTGCCAGCAGTACAACGGGAGACGGTAAAGCTTTCTTT.

The gene calls are TRBV2 and TRBJ2-3; weak D call: TRBD2 (5 bases). V lost 4 bases to trimming and J lost 4 bases, with 9 bases between them. This CDR3 comprises 13 residues. The germline CDR1 and CDR2 sequences are SNHLY and FYNNEI. The CDR3 region is CASSAQEADTQYF. As DNA, the CDR3 is TGTGCCAGCAGTGCCCAGGAGGCAGATACGCAGTATTTT. The complete variable domain, with remaining parts taken from reference TRBV2 and TRBJ2-3, reads EPEVTQTPSHQVTQMGQEVILRCVPISNHLYFYWYRQILGQKVEFLVSFYNNEISEKSEIFDDQFSVERPDGSNFTLKIRSTKLEDSAMYFCASSAQEADTQYFGPGTRLTVL.

This clone was seen just once. The chain couples TRBV5-4 to TRBJ2-2; possible D gene TRBD2, 5 bases. With 0 bases removed from V and 6 bases from J, the gap between germline ends came to 15 bases. The V gene's germline CDR1 is SGHNT and CDR2 YYREEE (reference sequence). This CDR3 has 16 amino acids. The CDR3 sequence: CASSLGMGVPPGELFF. The CDR3 DNA reads as TGTGCCAGCAGCTTGGGTATGGGAGTCCCCCCCGGGGAGCTGTTTTTT.

The chain couples TRBV18 to TRBJ1-3; D is possibly TRBD1 (5 bases). V was clipped by 4 bases and J by 0 bases, with 13 bases between them. CDR1 and CDR2 from the germline V gene are KGHSH and LQKENI. The CDR3 consists of 16 residues. The CDR3 loop is CASSLYDRSSGNTIYF. CDR3 in DNA: TGTGCCAGCTCACTATATGACAGATCCTCTGGAAACACCATATATTTT.

This chain links TRBV29-1 with TRBJ2-2, with 10 bases lining up with TRBD1. CDR3 length: 15 amino acids. Per germline, CDR1 SQVTM and CDR2 ANQGSEA. The CDR3 reads CSCWGTGVDTGELFF. The CDR3 nucleotides are TGCAGTTGTTGGGGGACAGGGGTCGACACCGGGGAGCTGTTTTTT.

Worth noting for this clone: A junction boundary mismatches the germline segment, possibly from a read error. This chain connects TRBV28 to TRBJ1-5, with 9 nucleotides matching TRBD1. CDR3 length: 14 residues. Germline V gene data show CDR1 as MDHEN and CDR2 as SYDVKM. The CDR3 DNA follows: TGTGCCAGCAGTTTGGGACAGGGCAACCAGCCCCAGCATTTT. Translating it yields CASSLGQGNQPQHF.

The chain links TRBV14 to TRBJ1-2; possible D gene TRBD1, 6 bases. The CDR3 spans 16 residues. Germline assignment: CDR1 SGHDN and CDR2 FVKESK. The V end was cut by 1 base, the J end by 4 bases, with 16 bases between. The CDR3 loop reads CASSQVWGQIPYGYTF. The CDR3 nucleotides read TGTGCCAGCAGCCAAGTGTGGGGGCAAATCCCCTATGGCTACACCTTC. Filled out from reference TRBV14 and TRBJ1-2, the complete variable domain reads EAGVTQFPSHSVIEKGQTVTLRCDPISGHDNLYWYRRVMGKEIKFLLHFVKESKQDESGMPNNRFLAERTGGTYSTLKVQPAELEDSGVYFCASSQVWGQIPYGYTFGSGTRLTVV.

The genes are TRBV6-1 and TRBJ2-1; D is undetermined. The CDR3 spans 14 residues. The ends were cut back, 2 bases at V and 2 bases at J, with 7 bases in the middle. Germline V CDR1 and CDR2: MNHNS, SASEGT. The CDR3 coding sequence is TGTGCCAGCAGTGAATCGCGGACCTACAATGAGCAGTTCTTC. Translating it yields CASSESRTYNEQFF.

This sequence joins TRBV7-2 and TRBJ2-2; 10 nucleotides match TRBD1. V dropped 3 bases and J dropped 4; count of bases not matched to a gene: 2. The CDR3 contains 15 residues. Germline V gene sequence: CDR1 SGHTA, CDR2 FQGNSA. The CDR3 DNA sequence: TGTGCCAGCAGCTTCCGGGACAGGGGCACCGGGGAGCTGTTTTTT. Translating it yields CASSFRDRGTGELFF. Full variable domain (missing parts from reference TRBV7-2 and TRBJ2-2): GAGVSQSPSNKVTEKGKDVELRCDPISGHTALYWYRQSLGQGLEFLIYFQGNSAPDKSGLPSDRFSAERTGGSVSTLTIQRTQQEDSAVYLCASSFRDRGTGELFFGEGSRLTVL.

The chain is built from TRBV5-1 and TRBJ2-4, with D possibly TRBD1 on 6 matching bases. CDR3 length: 14 residues. V was clipped by 0 bases and J by 5 bases, with 9 bases between them. Germline CDR1 is SGHRS and CDR2 is YFSETQ. CDR3: CASSLVAGENIQYF. DNA for the CDR3: TGCGCCAGCAGCTTGGTAGCAGGGGAAAACATTCAGTACTTC.

J is TRBJ1-1 and V is TRBV7-9; 9 nucleotides match TRBD1. Trimming removed 1 base from V and 7 bases from J; junction bases left unmatched: 1. The germline V gene encodes CDR1 SEHNR and CDR2 FQNEAQ (reference sequence). This CDR3 is built from 13 residues. CDR3 bases: TGTGCCAGCAGCTTAGACAGGGGGCGTGAAGCTTTCTTT. Residues: CASSLDRGREAFF. The whole variable domain, remainder taken from reference TRBV7-9 and TRBJ1-1, is DTGVSQNPRHKITKRGQNVTFRCDPISEHNRLYWYRQTLGQGPEFLTYFQNEAQLEKSRLLSDRFSAERPKGSFSTLEIQRTEQGDSAMYLCASSLDRGREAFFGQGTRLTVV.

The chain is built from TRBV7-9 and TRBJ2-3; 7 bases are shared with TRBD2. Germline CDR1 is SEHNR and CDR2 is FQNEAQ (reference sequence). The ends lost 7 bases at V and 4 bases at J; junction bases unmatched: 11. The CDR3 length is 15 residues. The CDR3 bases are TGTGCCAGCATCTCACTGGGAGGGAGTGCAGATACGCAGTATTTT. The encoded protein is CASISLGGSADTQYF.

This rearrangement joins TRBV19 to TRBJ1-5; D is undetermined. Germline lookup yields CDR1 LNHDA and CDR2 SQIVND (reference sequence). V was cut by 5 bases and J by 0 bases, with 17 bases left in between. CDR3 length: 17 residues. CDR3 nucleotide sequence: TGTGCCAGTAGTCCGCCCCGTTGGCGGGATAGCAATCAGCCCCAGCATTTT. Its translation: CASSPPRWRDSNQPQHF. The whole variable domain, filled in from reference TRBV19 and TRBJ1-5, reads DGGITQSPKYLFRKEGQNVTLSCEQNLNHDAMYWYRQDPGQGLRLIYYSQIVNDFQKGDIAEGYSVSREKKESFPLTVTSAQKNPTAFYLCASSPPRWRDSNQPQHFGDGTRLSIL.

The chain employs TRBV5-1 and TRBJ1-5; D may be TRBD1 (6 bases). The ends were cut back, 7 bases at V and 4 bases at J, with 12 bases in the middle. The CDR3 covers 13 residues. CDR1 SGHRS and CDR2 YFSETQ come from the germline V gene. The CDR3, as DNA: TGCGCCAGCGCAACAGGGCCGAATCAGCCCCAGCATTTT. This encodes CASATGPNQPQHF. Together with reference TRBV5-1 and TRBJ1-5, the CDR3 gives the full variable domain: KAGVTQTPRYLIKTRGQQVTLSCSPISGHRSVSWYQQTPGQGLQFLFEYFSETQRNKGNFPGRFSGRQFSNSRSEMNVSTLELGDSALYLCASATGPNQPQHFGDGTRLSIL.